This is a list of T cell receptor beta chains from one sample in a study of blood T cell repertoires in COVID-19. The data were produced by immunoSEQ multiplex PCR, yet TCRdb's version contains in-frame clones alone and is incomplete. The sample lists approximately 330,000 clones, 65% to 90% occurring once. The sample consisted of PBMCs or T cells enriched from blood (not recorded which). Receptors originate from a woman aged 40 to 50 with acute COVID-19. CDR3s include the opening cysteine and the closing phenylalanine or tryptophan. D genes are given only for firm matches. Not every row has a clone size; where given, it reads once, few, many or a size class.

TRBV2	NA	TRBJ1-3	NA	CASSAGRDSGNTIYF	TGTGCCAGCAGTGCGGGGAGGGACTCTGGAAACACCATATATTTT
TRBV18	NA	TRBJ2-7	TRBD2	CASSPNSGGAYEQYF	TGTGCCAGCTCCCCAAATAGCGGGGGGGCCTACGAGCAGTACTTC
TRBV14	NA	TRBJ1-2	NA	CASSQGGARGGYTF	TGTGCCAGCAGCCAAGGTGGGGCCCGTGGGGGCTACACCTTC
TRBV21-1	NA	TRBJ1-1	NA	CASEVGGVVGTEAFF	TGTGCCAGCGAAGTGGGCGGGGTCGTAGGTACTGAAGCTTTCTTT
TRBV2	NA	TRBJ1-1	NA	CASSLFTEAFF	TGTGCCAGCAGTCTCTTTACTGAAGCTTTCTTT
TRBV10-3	NA	TRBJ1-2	NA	CAISESAGARGNYGYTF	TGTGCCATCAGTGAGTCCGCAGGGGCGAGGGGGAACTATGGCTACACCTTC
TRBV21-1	NA	TRBJ2-1	NA	CGLIGSNEQFF	TGTGGGCTTATTGGTTCCAATGAGCAGTTCTTC
TRBV9	once	TRBJ2-7	TRBD1	CASSAKQGTLYEQYF	TGTGCCAGCAGCGCGAAACAGGGGACCCTCTACGAGCAGTACTTC
TRBV5-4	NA	TRBJ1-1	TRBD1	CASSPRGGGHTEAFF	TGTGCCAGCAGCCCAAGAGGAGGGGGCCACACTGAAGCTTTCTTT
TRBV6-5	NA	TRBJ2-5	NA	CASSSSGTLQETQYF	TGTGCCAGCAGTTCCTCCGGGACACTCCAAGAGACCCAGTACTTC
TRBV5-8	NA	TRBJ2-1	TRBD1	CASSQDQTGGSYNEQFF	TGTGCCAGCAGCCAAGATCAGACAGGGGGCTCCTACAATGAGCAGTTCTTC
TRBV18	NA	TRBJ2-4	NA	CASSPEPVAKNIQYF	TGTGCCAGCTCTCCTGAGCCGGTGGCCAAAAACATTCAGTACTTC